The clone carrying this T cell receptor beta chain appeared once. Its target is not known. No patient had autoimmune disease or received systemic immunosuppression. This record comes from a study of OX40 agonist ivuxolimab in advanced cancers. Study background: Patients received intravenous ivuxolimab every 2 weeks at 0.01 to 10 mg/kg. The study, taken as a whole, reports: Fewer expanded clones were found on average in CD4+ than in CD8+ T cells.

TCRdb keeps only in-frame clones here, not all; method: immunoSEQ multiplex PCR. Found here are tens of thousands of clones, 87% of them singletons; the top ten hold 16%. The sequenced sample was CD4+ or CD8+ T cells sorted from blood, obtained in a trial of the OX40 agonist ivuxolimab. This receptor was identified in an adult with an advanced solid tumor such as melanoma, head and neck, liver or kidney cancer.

The CDR3 nucleotides are TGTGCCAGCTCACCGAGACAGGTCTCTGGGGCCAACGTCCTGACTTTC. This codes for CASSPRQVSGANVLTF. This rearrangement joins TRBV18 to TRBJ2-6; TRBD1 might be the D (6 bases). Between the trimmed V and J ends, which lost 3 bases and 0 bases, there was a span of 9 bases. Germline CDR1 KGHSH, CDR2 LQKENI. CDR3 length: 16 amino acids.